The entry that follows covers one TCR beta chain sequence. Its cognate antigen is unknown. The sample belongs to a study of Graves' ophthalmopathy and Graves' hyperthyroidism. About the study: In this cohort's terms, stable hyperthyroidism meant no ophthalmopathy by 18 months of follow-up.

Amplification from RNA transcripts yielded the TCR beta CDR3 regions. Investigators did first-round RT-PCR with HTBI primers, then second-round multiplex PCR. TCRdb recomputed calls from the multiplex PCR reads with MiXCR, one row per CDR3 protein. The repertoire consists of roughly 1.1 million distinct CDR3 sequences, with about 38% occurring once and the leading ten covering around 10%. Study-level points and caveats: Also, most clonotypes expanded in the thyroid above 0.001 frequency appeared in blood. It was with 70.59% sensitivity and around 72% specificity that the model predicted ophthalmopathy progression.

The V segment lost 4 bases and the J segment 2 bases; nucleotides outside the gene matches: 13. This CDR3 is 18 amino acids long. Germline lookup yields CDR1 SGHRS and CDR2 YFSETQ. The chain employs TRBV5-1 and TRBJ2-3; 10 bases map to TRBD1. The receptor comes from an adult man with Graves' hyperthyroidism. The specimen was peripheral blood or thyroid tissue (not recorded which). This CDR3 is CASSASTGGVINTDTQYF. In DNA form, the CDR3 reads TGCGCCAGCAGCGCCTCGACAGGGGGCGTTATTAACACAGATACGCAGTATTTT.